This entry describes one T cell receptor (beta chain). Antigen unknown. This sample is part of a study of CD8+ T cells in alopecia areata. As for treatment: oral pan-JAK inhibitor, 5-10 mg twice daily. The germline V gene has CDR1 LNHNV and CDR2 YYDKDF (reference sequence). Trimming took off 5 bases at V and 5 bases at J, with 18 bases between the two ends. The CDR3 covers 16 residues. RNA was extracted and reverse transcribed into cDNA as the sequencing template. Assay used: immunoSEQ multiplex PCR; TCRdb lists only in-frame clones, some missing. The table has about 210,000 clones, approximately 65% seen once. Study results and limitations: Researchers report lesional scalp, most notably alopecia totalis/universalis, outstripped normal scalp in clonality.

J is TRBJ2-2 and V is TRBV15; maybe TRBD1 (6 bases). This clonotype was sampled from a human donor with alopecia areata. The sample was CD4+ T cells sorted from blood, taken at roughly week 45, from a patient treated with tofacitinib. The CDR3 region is CATSRPGQFPTGELFF. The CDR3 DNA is TGTGCCACCAGCCGACCAGGACAGTTTCCTACCGGGGAGCTGTTTTTT.